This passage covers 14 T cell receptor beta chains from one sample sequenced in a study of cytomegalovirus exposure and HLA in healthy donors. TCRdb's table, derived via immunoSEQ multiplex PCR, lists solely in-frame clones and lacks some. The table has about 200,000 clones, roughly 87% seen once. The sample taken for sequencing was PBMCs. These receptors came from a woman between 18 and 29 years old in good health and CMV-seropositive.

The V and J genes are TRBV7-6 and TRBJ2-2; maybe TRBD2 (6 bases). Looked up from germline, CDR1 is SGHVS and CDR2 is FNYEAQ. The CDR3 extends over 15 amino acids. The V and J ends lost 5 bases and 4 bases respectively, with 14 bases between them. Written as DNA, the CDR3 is TGTGCCAGCAGCCTGGGACTGATAGGCACCGGGGAGCTGTTTTTT. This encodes CASSLGLIGTGELFF.

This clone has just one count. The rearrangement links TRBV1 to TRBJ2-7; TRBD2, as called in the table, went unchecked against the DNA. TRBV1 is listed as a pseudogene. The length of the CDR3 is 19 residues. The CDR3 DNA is TGCACCAGCAGCCAAGGATGCCGAAGGGGACTAGCGGGAGGCTACGAGCAGTACTTC. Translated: CTSSQGCRRGLAGGYEQYF.

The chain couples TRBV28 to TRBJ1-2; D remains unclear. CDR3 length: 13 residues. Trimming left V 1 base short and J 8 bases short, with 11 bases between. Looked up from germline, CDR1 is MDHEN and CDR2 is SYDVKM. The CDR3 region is CASSLLLEGGYTF. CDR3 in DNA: TGTGCCAGCAGTTTATTGTTAGAGGGCGGCTACACCTTC.

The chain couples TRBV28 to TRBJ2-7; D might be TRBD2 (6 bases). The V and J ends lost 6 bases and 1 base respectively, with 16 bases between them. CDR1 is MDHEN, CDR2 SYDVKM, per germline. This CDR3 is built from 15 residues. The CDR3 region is CASRRDARISYEQYF. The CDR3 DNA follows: TGTGCCAGCAGGCGGGACGCCAGGATTTCCTACGAGCAGTACTTC.

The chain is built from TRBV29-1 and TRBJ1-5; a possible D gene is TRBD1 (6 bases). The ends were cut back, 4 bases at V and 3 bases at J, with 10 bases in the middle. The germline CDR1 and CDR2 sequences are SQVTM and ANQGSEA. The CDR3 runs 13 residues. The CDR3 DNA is TGCAGCGTTGCGGACAGTTTCAATCAGCCCCAGCATTTT. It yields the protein CSVADSFNQPQHF.

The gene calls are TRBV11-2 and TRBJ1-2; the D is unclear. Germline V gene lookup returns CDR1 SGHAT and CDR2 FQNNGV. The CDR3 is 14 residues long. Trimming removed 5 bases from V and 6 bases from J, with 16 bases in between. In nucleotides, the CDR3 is TGTGCCAGCAGCATTAACACCTTCGTGGATGGCTACACCTTC. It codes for CASSINTFVDGYTF.

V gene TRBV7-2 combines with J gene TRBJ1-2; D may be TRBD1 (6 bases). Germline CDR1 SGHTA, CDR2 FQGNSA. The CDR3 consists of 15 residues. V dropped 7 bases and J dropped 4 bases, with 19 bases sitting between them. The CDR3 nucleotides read TGTGCCAGCACCGTGGGTGGGGGCGGCAGCTATGGCTACACCTTC. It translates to CASTVGGGGSYGYTF.

The CDR3 DNA follows: TGTGCCAGCAGCGTAGACCACAGAAAACTGTTTTTT. Residues: CASSVDHRKLFF. The chain links TRBV9 to TRBJ1-4, with D uncertain. Trimming took 0 bases from V and 10 from J, leaving 7 bases between them. Germline V gene data show CDR1 as SGDLS and CDR2 as YYNGEE. This CDR3 is 12 amino acids long. The whole variable domain, filled in from reference TRBV9 and TRBJ1-4, reads DSGVTQTPKHLITATGQRVTLRCSPRSGDLSVYWYQQSLDQGLQFLIQYYNGEERAKGNILERFSAQQFPDLHSELNLSSLELGDSALYFCASSVDHRKLFFGSGTQLSVL.

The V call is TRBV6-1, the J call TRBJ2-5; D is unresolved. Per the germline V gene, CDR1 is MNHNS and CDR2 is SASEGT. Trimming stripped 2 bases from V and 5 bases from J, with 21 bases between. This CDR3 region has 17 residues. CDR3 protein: CASSEYVRVPPIETQYF. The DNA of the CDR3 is TGTGCCAGCAGTGAATACGTCCGGGTCCCCCCGATCGAGACCCAGTACTTC.

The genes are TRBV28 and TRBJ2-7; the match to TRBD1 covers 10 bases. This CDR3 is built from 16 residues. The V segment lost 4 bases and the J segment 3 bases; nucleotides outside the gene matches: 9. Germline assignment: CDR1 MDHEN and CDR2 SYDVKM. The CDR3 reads CASSSRDRGSGYEQYF. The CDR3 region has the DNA TGTGCCAGCAGTTCCCGGGACAGGGGAAGCGGCTACGAGCAGTACTTC.

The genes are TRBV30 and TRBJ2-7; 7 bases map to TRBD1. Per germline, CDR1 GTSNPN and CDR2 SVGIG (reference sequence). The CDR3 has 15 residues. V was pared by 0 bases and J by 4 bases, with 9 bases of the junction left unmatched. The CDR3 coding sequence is TGTGCCTGGAGTGTATCGTCAGGGGGATTGTACGAGCAGTACTTC. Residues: CAWSVSSGGLYEQYF.

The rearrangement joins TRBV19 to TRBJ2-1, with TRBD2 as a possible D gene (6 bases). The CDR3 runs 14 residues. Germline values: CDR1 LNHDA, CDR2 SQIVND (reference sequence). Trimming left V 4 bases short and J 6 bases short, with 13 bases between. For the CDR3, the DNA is TGTGCCAGTAGTAATATGGGAGGACCCAATGAGCAGTTCTTC. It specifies CASSNMGGPNEQFF.

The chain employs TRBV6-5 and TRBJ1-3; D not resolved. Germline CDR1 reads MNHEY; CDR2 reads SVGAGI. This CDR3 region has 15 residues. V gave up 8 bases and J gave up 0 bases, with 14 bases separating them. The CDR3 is CASRPAGTSGNTIYF. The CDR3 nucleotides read TGTGCCAGCCGACCTGCGGGAACCTCTGGAAACACCATATATTTT.

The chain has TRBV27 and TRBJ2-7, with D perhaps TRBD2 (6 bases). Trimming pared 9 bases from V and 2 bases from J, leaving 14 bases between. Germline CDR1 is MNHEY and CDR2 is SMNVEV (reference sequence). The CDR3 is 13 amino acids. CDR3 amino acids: CASARDFTYEQYF. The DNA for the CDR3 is TGTGCCAGTGCCCGGGACTTTACCTACGAGCAGTACTTC.